Listed here are 21 T cell receptor beta chains from one sample, sequenced in a study of blood T cell repertoires in COVID-19. Using immunoSEQ multiplex PCR, the repertoire was profiled, and TCRdb retains in-frame clones only, with some absent. The table includes tens of thousands of clones, around 90% detected once. What was sequenced was peripheral blood. The receptor source for this set is a man in his fifties or sixties with acute or convalescent COVID-19.

The gene calls are TRBV28 and TRBJ1-1; D uncertain. V lost 1 base and J lost 0, with 9 bases in between. This CDR3 spans 15 amino acids. Germline V gene data show CDR1 as MDHEN and CDR2 as SYDVKM. CDR3 DNA: TGTGCCAGCAGTTTATACGGGGTGATGAACACTGAAGCTTTCTTT. As protein: CASSLYGVMNTEAFF.

V gene TRBV7-9 combines with J gene TRBJ1-2; 11 nucleotides match TRBD1. The CDR3 totals 16 residues. J lost 5 bases, V lost 2 bases, and 7 bases had no gene match. Germline V gene sequence: CDR1 SEHNR, CDR2 FQNEAQ (reference sequence). CDR3 sequence reads: CASSLQGQGVNYGYTF. For the CDR3, the DNA is TGTGCCAGCAGCTTACAGGGACAGGGGGTGAATTATGGCTACACCTTC.

This clone was found a few times. The rearrangement uses TRBV19 and TRBJ2-7; 8 positions agree with TRBD2. The junction had 12 bases not matched to a gene; V was cut back by 6 bases and J by 2 bases. This CDR3 has 16 residues. Germline V gene lookup returns CDR1 LNHDA and CDR2 SQIVND (reference sequence). CDR3 sequence (DNA): TGTGCCAGTAGCCCTAACGGGGGGGTTACGGCCTACGAGCAGTACTTC. Encoded protein: CASSPNGGVTAYEQYF. The full variable domain, its missing parts supplied by reference TRBV19 and TRBJ2-7, is DGGITQSPKYLFRKEGQNVTLSCEQNLNHDAMYWYRQDPGQGLRLIYYSQIVNDFQKGDIAEGYSVSREKKESFPLTVTSAQKNPTAFYLCASSPNGGVTAYEQYFGPGTRLTVT.

This chain connects TRBV19 to TRBJ1-2; 9 bases line up with TRBD1. Germline V gene sequence: CDR1 LNHDA, CDR2 SQIVND (reference sequence). The CDR3 contains 14 residues. V lost 4 bases, J lost 2 bases, and 2 bases stayed unmatched. The CDR3 DNA sequence: TGTGCCAGTAGTACAACAGGGGGCAACTATGGCTACACCTTC. Translated: CASSTTGGNYGYTF.

The chain is built from TRBV11-2 and TRBJ2-5; D possibly corresponds to TRBD1 (5 bases). Germline CDR1 and CDR2: SGHAT and FQNNGV. The germline V and J ends were trimmed by 1 base and 2 bases, with 8 bases remaining between them. CDR3 length equals 14 residues. The CDR3 reads CASSLGPGQETQYF. DNA of the CDR3: TGTGCCAGCAGCTTAGGGCCAGGGCAAGAGACCCAGTACTTC.

This clone was recorded only once. This rearrangement joins TRBV7-3 to TRBJ1-2, with TRBD1 matching over 7 bases. The CDR3 consists of 16 residues. Losses at the gene ends were 1 base for V and 4 bases for J; bases not matched to a gene: 9. Germline CDR1 is SGHTA and CDR2 is FQGTGA. CDR3 sequence (DNA): TGTGCCAGCAGCTTAAGGCAAGGGGACAGCTTCTATGGCTACACCTTC. Translated, it gives CASSLRQGDSFYGYTF.

CDR3 sequence: CASSYSRPGRRGGRVGYTF. The CDR3 DNA is TGTGCCAGCAGTTACTCCCGACCGGGGCGGAGGGGGGGTCGGGTTGGCTACACCTTC. V usage is TRBV6-2 or TRBV6-3 and J usage is TRBJ1-2; possible D gene TRBD1, 6 bases. This CDR3 is 19 amino acids long. Between the trimmed V and J ends, which lost 0 bases and 7 bases, there was a span of 27 bases. From germline, CDR1 is MNHEY and CDR2 SVGEGT.

This sequence joins TRBV28 and TRBJ1-3; D call uncertain. Trimming removed 2 bases at V and 1 base at J, with 9 bases between. There are 15 residues in the CDR3. Per germline, CDR1 MDHEN and CDR2 SYDVKM. For the CDR3, the DNA is TGTGCCAGCAGTTTAGAGTCGGGTTCTGGAAACACCATATATTTT. Protein sequence: CASSLESGSGNTIYF.

V usage is TRBV11-1 and J usage is TRBJ1-1; the D is unclear. Trimming pared 4 bases from V and 6 bases from J, leaving 18 bases between. The CDR3 has 15 amino acids. Germline CDR1 and CDR2: SGHAT and FQDESV (reference sequence). The CDR3 here is CASSSGEGGSPEAFF. DNA of the CDR3: TGTGCCAGCAGCTCAGGAGAGGGCGGATCCCCTGAAGCTTTCTTT.

This chain connects TRBV5-8 to TRBJ1-1, with a weak D call TRBD1 (6 bases). CDR3 size: 16 residues. Trimming took off 0 bases at V and 4 bases at J, with 16 bases between the two ends. CDR1 and CDR2 (germline): SGHTS, YDEGEE. The CDR3 protein is CASSLGPGGSGTEAFF. The CDR3 bases are TGTGCCAGCAGCTTGGGGCCGGGGGGCTCGGGCACTGAAGCTTTCTTT.

The genes are TRBV7-2 and TRBJ1-2; D uncertain. There are 14 residues in the CDR3. The germline V gene has CDR1 SGHTA and CDR2 FQGNSA. Trimming removed 5 bases at V and 2 bases at J, with 12 bases between. The DNA for the CDR3 is TGTGCCAGCAGCCAATCTACGGTGAACTATGGCTACACCTTC. It specifies CASSQSTVNYGYTF.

This chain connects TRBV10-3 to TRBJ1-1; 10 nucleotides align to TRBD1. Trimming cost V 6 bases and J 5 bases; bases outside gene matches: 9. The CDR3 is made up of 15 amino acids. The germline gives CDR1 ENHRY, CDR2 SYGVKD. CDR3 in amino acids: CAIRSGTGVQTEAFF. CDR3 sequence (DNA): TGTGCCATCAGATCCGGGACAGGGGTTCAAACTGAAGCTTTCTTT.

This chain connects TRBV5-6 to TRBJ2-5; the D gene is possibly TRBD2 (8 bases). The CDR3 totals 15 residues. The V gene's germline CDR1 is SGHDT and CDR2 YYEEEE. V was cut by 3 bases and J by 5 bases, with 17 bases left in between. The CDR3 coding sequence is TGTGCCAGCAGCTCGGGACAGCCGGGAGGGGAGACCCAGTACTTC. Translation gives CASSSGQPGGETQYF.

The rearrangement links TRBV18 to TRBJ2-1; no clear D. This CDR3 spans 12 amino acids. Trimming shortened V by 3 bases and J by 5 bases, and 5 bases separated the two germline ends. Germline V gives CDR1 KGHSH, CDR2 LQKENI. CDR3 in DNA: TGTGCCAGCTCACCCGCGGACAATGAGCAGTTCTTC. Encoded protein: CASSPADNEQFF.

The chain combines TRBV19 with TRBJ2-1; 9 bases map to TRBD2. Losses at the gene ends were 8 bases for V and 8 bases for J; bases not matched to a gene: 10. Germline values: CDR1 LNHDA, CDR2 SQIVND (reference sequence). The CDR3 runs 14 residues. CDR3 coding DNA: TGTGCCAGTTCTGGGGTAGCGGGGGTGGATGAGCAGTTCTTC. Translation gives CASSGVAGVDEQFF.

V usage is TRBV24-1 and J usage is TRBJ2-1; 8 nucleotides match TRBD2. V lost 5 bases, J lost 4 bases, and 9 bases stayed unmatched. CDR1 is KGHDR and CDR2 is SFDVKD in the germline V gene. The CDR3 runs 16 residues. The CDR3 bases are TGTGCCACCAGTGCTGCCGGGAGGGGGACGTACAATGAGCAGTTCTTC. Translated, it gives CATSAAGRGTYNEQFF.

The table lists this clone with a few counts. The rearrangement uses TRBV5-1 and TRBJ1-6, with 10 bases identical to TRBD1. The CDR3 runs 16 residues. After removal of 7 bases from V and 9 bases from J, the junction contained 13 bases not matched to a gene. Germline-derived CDR1 and CDR2 are SGHRS and YFSETQ. CDR3 sequence (DNA): TGCGCCAGCCGTGATCGCCCCCGGGACAGGGGTTCACCCCTCCACTTT. It specifies CASRDRPRDRGSPLHF.

The chain carries TRBV5-1 and TRBJ1-1; 7 nucleotides match TRBD1. Germline V gene data show CDR1 as SGHRS and CDR2 as YFSETQ. The length of the CDR3 is 15 residues. V lost 8 bases and J lost 6; bases outside the gene matches: 16. The CDR3 loop reads CASMKGQVDGAEAFF. The CDR3 nucleotides are TGCGCCAGTATGAAAGGACAGGTCGATGGGGCTGAAGCTTTCTTT.

This clone was detected only once. The rearrangement links TRBV5-1 to TRBJ1-1, with 10 positions matching TRBD1. Unmatched junction bases numbered 9, after V lost 4 bases and J lost 3 bases. The germline V gene encodes CDR1 SGHRS and CDR2 YFSETQ. This CDR3 has 16 amino acids. The chain's CDR3 is CASSGPGQGPDTEAFF. The DNA for the CDR3 is TGCGCCAGCAGCGGGCCGGGACAGGGGCCGGACACTGAAGCTTTCTTT.

This clone was detected once. The chain employs TRBV18 and TRBJ2-2; the match to TRBD1 covers 7 bases. J was trimmed by 6 bases and V by 8 bases; bases with no gene match: 12. This CDR3 is 15 amino acids long. Germline V gene sequence: CDR1 KGHSH, CDR2 LQKENI. The CDR3 loop is CASRRGTEGAGELFF. The DNA for the CDR3 is TGTGCCAGCCGCAGGGGGACCGAAGGGGCCGGGGAGCTGTTTTTT.

The chain employs TRBV27 and TRBJ2-2, with TRBD2 matching 11 bases. V was pared by 7 bases and J by 4 bases, with 11 bases of the junction left unmatched. CDR1 MNHEY and CDR2 SMNVEV come from the germline V gene (reference sequence). This CDR3 contains 17 residues. The CDR3 nucleotides are TGTGCCAGCATCAACTTAGCGGGAGGGCTGGGCACCGGGGAGCTGTTTTTT. Translation gives CASINLAGGLGTGELFF.